The table lists the clone carrying this T cell receptor (beta chain) with many counts. Its antigen remains unidentified. The CDR3 has 16 amino acids. With V trimmed by 3 bases and J by 5 bases, 11 bases remained unmatched. CDR1 and CDR2 (germline): SEHNR, FQNEAQ (reference sequence). The data originate from a study of CD8 T cells in ankylosing spondylitis. The study's findings and limits: For ankylosing spondylitis blood, a TCR beta motif of several highly homologous variants appeared characteristic.

From the 5' RACE reads, TCRdb called clonotypes with MiXCR, one entry per CDR3 protein. The sample shows about 220,000 distinct CDR3 sequences, 7.3% of them seen only once. Sequencing was carried out using blood, either unsorted or a sorted T cell fraction (not recorded which). This clonotype originated in a male donor with ankylosing spondylitis. The rearrangement joins TRBV7-9 to TRBJ2-5, with 8 bases matching TRBD2. The DNA of the CDR3 is TGTGCCAGCAGCTTCCGGGGGGGATCTTTGTCGGAGACCCAGTACTTC. Amino acid sequence: CASSFRGGSLSETQYF.